These 16 T cell receptor beta chains came from one sample sequenced in a study of a mutant IDH1 vaccine in newly diagnosed glioma. Stated time point: baseline, week 1 (first vaccination visit). As for treatment: pre-vaccination baseline after standard-of-care therapy. The protocol was immunoSEQ multiplex PCR, while the TCRdb copy is restricted to in-frame clones and leaves out a portion. Of tens of thousands of clones in the sample, about nine tenths were seen once. The material sequenced was PBMCs, taken from a glioma patient treated with radiotherapy, temozolomide or both. Receptors originate from a man between 40 and 49 years old with glioma.

The chain recombines TRBV7-2 with TRBJ2-1; a possible D gene is TRBD1 (6 bases). V lost 5 bases and J lost 6, with 17 bases in between. The CDR3 runs to 15 residues. CDR1 and CDR2 from the germline V gene are SGHTA and FQGNSA. CDR3 sequence: CASSRVGTSLNEQFF. CDR3 sequence (DNA): TGTGCCAGCAGCAGAGTGGGGACATCGCTCAATGAGCAGTTCTTC.

V gene TRBV2 combines with J gene TRBJ2-7; maybe TRBD1 (6 bases). This CDR3 contains 13 residues. V was clipped by 3 bases and J by 6 bases, with 12 bases between them. Germline CDR1 is SNHLY and CDR2 is FYNNEI. CDR3 DNA: TGTGCCAGCAGTGATGTGGGGGCGGCCGAGCAGTACTTC. It is translated as CASSDVGAAEQYF.

V usage is TRBV7-2 and J usage is TRBJ1-1; tentative D call: TRBD1 (6 bases). Germline-derived CDR1 and CDR2 are SGHTA and FQGNSA. The CDR3 runs to 15 residues. Trimming removed 2 bases from V and 2 bases from J, with 12 bases in between. This chain's CDR3 is CASSLSGTPNTEAFF. The CDR3 region has the DNA TGTGCCAGCAGCTTAAGTGGGACACCTAACACTGAAGCTTTCTTT.

This chain joins TRBV7-2 and TRBJ1-5; 8 positions match TRBD1. The CDR3 length is 15 residues. From germline, CDR1 is SGHTA and CDR2 FQGNSA. With V trimmed by 5 bases and J by 5 bases, 8 bases remained unmatched. The CDR3 coding sequence is TGTGCCAGCAGCCTCGGACAGGGAGGATATCAGCCCCAGCATTTT. This gives the protein CASSLGQGGYQPQHF.

This chain uses TRBV5-1 with TRBJ2-7; D tentatively reads TRBD1 or TRBD2 (5 bases each). This CDR3 is 13 amino acids long. Germline V gene data show CDR1 as SGHRS and CDR2 as YFSETQ. V was pared by 7 bases and J by 6 bases, with 17 bases between. DNA of the CDR3: TGCGCCAGCGGATATTTGGGGGACGGCGAGCAGTACTTC. The encoded protein is CASGYLGDGEQYF.

The V call is TRBV7-7, the J call TRBJ2-5; the D is unclear. Trimming took off 0 bases at V and 4 bases at J, with 12 bases between the two ends. Looked up from germline, CDR1 is SSHAT and CDR2 is FNYEAQ (reference sequence). CDR3 length: 15 residues. The chain's CDR3 is CASSLAGSPGETQYF. CDR3 nucleotide sequence: TGTGCCAGCAGCTTAGCGGGGTCCCCGGGAGAGACCCAGTACTTC.

The V call is TRBV6-1, the J call TRBJ1-5; TRBD1 is a possible D gene (5 bases). Germline CDR1 is MNHNS and CDR2 is SASEGT. The CDR3 runs to 15 residues. The ends were cut back, 10 bases at V and 3 bases at J, with 19 bases in the middle. Written as DNA, the CDR3 is TGTGCCACCGTGGATCCGGGGGTGTTCAATCAGCCCCAGCATTTT. This gives the protein CATVDPGVFNQPQHF.

The chain has TRBV25-1 and TRBJ2-5; 9 positions match TRBD1. Germline CDR1 MGHDK, CDR2 SYGVNS. Losses at the gene ends were 6 bases for V and 4 bases for J; bases not matched to a gene: 9. This CDR3 is 15 amino acids long. The CDR3 region has the DNA TGTGCCAGCAGGTCGGACAGGGGAGGTGCAGAGACCCAGTACTTC. Translation gives CASRSDRGGAETQYF.

V gene TRBV6-5 combines with J gene TRBJ1-5; perhaps TRBD1 as D (6 bases). The CDR3 extends over 14 amino acids. Trimming took 3 bases from V and 6 from J, leaving 12 bases between them. Germline assignment: CDR1 MNHEY and CDR2 SVGAGI. In DNA, the CDR3 is TGTGCCAGCAGTTATGGGGGGGCAGGTCAGCCCCAGCATTTT. Protein sequence: CASSYGGAGQPQHF.

The rearrangement uses TRBV6-6 and TRBJ1-3; D call uncertain. Germline CDR1 is MNHNY and CDR2 is SVGAGI (reference sequence). The CDR3 totals 14 residues. Trimming took 8 bases from V and 0 from J, leaving 11 bases between them. For the CDR3, the DNA is TGTGCCAGCCTTCAGGTACTCTCTGGAAACACCATATATTTT. Translation gives CASLQVLSGNTIYF.

As for this clone: This same CDR3 is encoded by further DNA sequences in the sample. V is TRBV27 and J is TRBJ2-2; tentatively, D is TRBD2 (6 bases). CDR1 and CDR2 (germline): MNHEY, SMNVEV (reference sequence). Trimming pared 5 bases from V and 2 bases from J, leaving 9 bases between. This CDR3 spans 14 amino acids. Here the CDR3 DNA reads TGTGCCAGCAGTACCGGACTAAACACCGGGGAGCTGTTTTTT. It is translated as CASSTGLNTGELFF.

The chain is built from TRBV4-2 and TRBJ2-7; 9 bases map to TRBD2. V gave up 0 bases and J gave up 2 bases; unmatched junction bases: 2. The CDR3 has 15 residues. The germline V gene has CDR1 LGHNA and CDR2 YNFKEQ. As DNA, the CDR3 is TGTGCCAGCAGCCAAGACCTAGCGGGAACCTACGAGCAGTACTTC. This codes for CASSQDLAGTYEQYF.

V gene TRBV5-1 combines with J gene TRBJ2-7, with D tentatively TRBD1 or TRBD2 (5 bases each). Germline CDR1 reads SGHRS; CDR2 reads YFSETQ. Trimming stripped 4 bases from V and 5 bases from J, with 16 bases between. This CDR3 spans 14 amino acids. The CDR3 loop is CASSPKRGVHEQYF. As DNA, the CDR3 is TGCGCCAGCAGCCCCAAGCGAGGGGTCCACGAGCAGTACTTC.

V and J are TRBV29-1 and TRBJ1-3, with D possibly matching TRBD1 (5 bases). The CDR3 is 13 amino acids. V lost 5 bases to trimming and J lost 2 bases, with 10 bases between them. Germline lookup yields CDR1 SQVTM and CDR2 ANQGSEA. CDR3 amino acids: CSVNDRTGNTIYF. As DNA, the CDR3 is TGCAGCGTTAACGACAGAACTGGAAACACCATATATTTT.

The V and J genes are TRBV11-1 and TRBJ2-2; D gene unclear. The CDR3 runs to 13 residues. Trimming removed 5 bases from V and 4 bases from J, with 8 bases in between. Germline CDR1 and CDR2: SGHAT and FQDESV (reference sequence). CDR3 amino acids: CASSKTFTGELFF. In DNA form, the CDR3 reads TGTGCCAGCAGCAAGACATTCACCGGGGAGCTGTTTTTT.

V usage is TRBV5-8 and J usage is TRBJ2-1, with 10 nucleotides matching TRBD2. Germline CDR1 and CDR2: SGHTS and YDEGEE. The CDR3 length is 16 residues. Trimming removed 4 bases from V and 4 bases from J; junction bases left unmatched: 8. The CDR3 DNA is TGTGCCAGCAGCGACTTCAGCGGGAGGGTATACAATGAGCAGTTCTTC. As protein: CASSDFSGRVYNEQFF. Looking up the rest from reference TRBV5-8 and TRBJ2-1 gives the full variable domain: EAGVTQSPTHLIKTRGQQATLRCSPISGHTSVYWYQQALGLGLQFLLWYDEGEERNRGNFPPRFSGRQFPNYSSELNVNALELEDSALYLCASSDFSGRVYNEQFFGPGTRLTVL.